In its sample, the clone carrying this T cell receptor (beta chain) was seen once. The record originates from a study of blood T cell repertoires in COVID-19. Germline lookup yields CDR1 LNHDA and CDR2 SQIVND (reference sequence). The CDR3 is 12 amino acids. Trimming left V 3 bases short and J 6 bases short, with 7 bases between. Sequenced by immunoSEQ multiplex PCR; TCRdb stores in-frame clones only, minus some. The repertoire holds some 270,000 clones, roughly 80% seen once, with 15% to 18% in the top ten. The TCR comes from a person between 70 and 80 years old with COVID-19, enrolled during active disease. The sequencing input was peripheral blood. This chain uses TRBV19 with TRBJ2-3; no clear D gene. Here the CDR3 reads CASSITMDTQYF. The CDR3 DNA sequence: TGTGCCAGTAGTATTACAATGGATACGCAGTATTTT.